These 18 T cell receptor beta chains originate from one sample sequenced in a study of shared clonotypes between healthy human individuals. Only in-frame clones appear in the TCRdb table, and some are missing; sequencing was by immunoSEQ multiplex PCR. This sample carries roughly 110,000 clones, around 66% of them seen once, and the ten largest clones take 20% to 25%. Material for sequencing was memory CD8+ T cells sorted from blood. As for subset: CD45RO+ cells pooled with CCR7-negative TemRA cells. These receptors originate from a woman aged 25 to 39 in good health.

The V gene is TRBV15, the J gene TRBJ2-1; TRBD1 agrees at 7 bases. After removal of 0 bases from V and 6 bases from J, the junction contained 5 bases not matched to a gene. The CDR3 totals 15 residues. Germline-derived CDR1 and CDR2 are LNHNV and YYDKDF (reference sequence). This chain's CDR3 is CATSRDRAGGNEQFF. The CDR3 DNA reads as TGTGCCACCAGCAGAGATCGGGCAGGGGGCAATGAGCAGTTCTTC.

The V gene is TRBV6-5, the J gene TRBJ1-2, with 8 positions matching TRBD1. V gave up 6 bases and J gave up 8 bases; unmatched junction bases: 14. Germline V CDR1 and CDR2: MNHEY, SVGAGI. This CDR3 is 15 amino acids long. CDR3 bases: TGTGCCAGCAGAGAGACAGGGGCCCTCTGGAGGGGCTACACCTTC. Encoded protein: CASRETGALWRGYTF.

V and J are TRBV29-1 and TRBJ1-2; D is possibly TRBD1 (6 bases). The germline V and J ends were trimmed by 4 bases and 4 bases, with 22 bases remaining between them. Germline lookup yields CDR1 SQVTM and CDR2 ANQGSEA. The CDR3 extends over 16 amino acids. The CDR3 loop is CSVGMWGQKGSYGYTF. For the CDR3, the DNA is TGCAGCGTTGGAATGTGGGGGCAGAAGGGGAGCTATGGCTACACCTTC.

This clone was seen a handful of times. The chain employs TRBV6-6 and TRBJ2-1; 9 nucleotides agree with TRBD2. The germline V gene encodes CDR1 MNHNY and CDR2 SVGAGI (reference sequence). The CDR3 has 14 residues. The ends lost 1 base at V and 6 bases at J; junction bases unmatched: 1. For the CDR3, the DNA is TGTGCCAGCAGTTACTTAGCGGGAGTCAATGAGCAGTTCTTC. The encoded protein is CASSYLAGVNEQFF.

The J gene is TRBJ1-1, the V gene TRBV27; the D is unclear. The CDR3 has 13 residues. Germline CDR1 MNHEY, CDR2 SMNVEV (reference sequence). Trimming left V 1 base short and J 3 bases short, with 6 bases between. The CDR3 DNA reads TGTGCCAGCAGTTTATACGGGGACACTGAAGCTTTCTTT. This encodes CASSLYGDTEAFF.

This clone was recorded a few times. J is TRBJ2-5 and V is TRBV25-1; 9 bases line up with TRBD1. The CDR3 totals 14 residues. Germline V gives CDR1 MGHDK, CDR2 SYGVNS. V gave up 3 bases and J gave up 3 bases; unmatched junction bases: 2. Here the CDR3 DNA reads TGTGCCAGCAGTGAGGGACAGGGTAAAGAGACCCAGTACTTC. Translating it yields CASSEGQGKETQYF. The full variable domain, rest sourced from reference TRBV25-1 and TRBJ2-5, is EADIYQTPRYLVIGTGKKITLECSQTMGHDKMYWYQQDPGMELHLIHYSYGVNSTEKGDLSSESTVSRIRTEHFPLTLESARPSHTSQYLCASSEGQGKETQYFGPGTRLLVL.

The chain joins TRBV5-4 to TRBJ2-5; unclear D gene. V was cut by 0 bases and J by 1 base, with 4 bases left in between. Germline CDR1 reads SGHNT; CDR2 reads YYREEE (reference sequence). The CDR3 length is 13 residues. The CDR3 region has the DNA TGTGCCAGCAGCTTGGACAGCCAAGAGACCCAGTACTTC. This codes for CASSLDSQETQYF.

The chain uses TRBV4-1 and TRBJ2-6; 9 bases fit TRBD2. The CDR3 loop spans 19 amino acids. With 1 base clipped from V and 0 bases from J, the junction kept 7 bases outside the gene matches. Germline V gene sequence: CDR1 MGHRA, CDR2 YSYEKL. The CDR3 is CASSQGPTSGSSGANVLTF. CDR3 sequence (DNA): TGCGCCAGCAGCCAAGGACCGACTAGCGGCAGCTCTGGGGCCAACGTCCTGACTTTC.

Only a few counts were recorded for this clone. Different DNA sequences within this sample yield the same CDR3. The chain employs TRBV9 and TRBJ2-7, with TRBD2 matching over 7 bases. After removal of 0 bases from V and 5 bases from J, the junction contained 5 bases not matched to a gene. Germline V gives CDR1 SGDLS, CDR2 YYNGEE. The CDR3 extends over 14 amino acids. CDR3 sequence: CASSVGGGSDEQYF. The CDR3, as DNA: TGTGCCAGCAGCGTAGGGGGCGGGAGTGACGAGCAGTACTTC.

In this sample, this clone turned up a few times. The chain combines TRBV27 with TRBJ2-5, with TRBD1 matching over 7 bases. The CDR3 has 15 amino acids. V dropped 4 bases and J dropped 2; count of bases not matched to a gene: 7. The germline CDR1 and CDR2 sequences are MNHEY and SMNVEV (reference sequence). The chain's CDR3 is CASSSTGQIQETQYF. The CDR3 DNA reads as TGTGCCAGCAGTTCAACGGGACAGATACAAGAGACCCAGTACTTC.

CDR3 DNA sequence: TGTGCCAGCAGCTTGGAACAGGGTGGAATGAACTATGGCTACACCTTC. It yields the protein CASSLEQGGMNYGYTF. The chain carries TRBV5-5 and TRBJ1-2, with a possible D match to TRBD1 (6 bases). Germline V gene data show CDR1 as SGHKS and CDR2 as YYEKEE (reference sequence). With 0 bases removed from V and 2 bases from J, the gap between germline ends came to 14 bases. The CDR3 sequence is 16 residues long.

This rearrangement joins TRBV5-1 to TRBJ2-7; D remains unclear. V lost 1 base and J 6 bases, leaving 11 bases between the germline ends. Germline CDR1 reads SGHRS; CDR2 reads YFSETQ. The CDR3 sequence is 13 residues long. CDR3 protein: CASSLPGSAEQYF. Written as DNA, the CDR3 is TGCGCCAGCAGCTTGCCCGGGTCGGCCGAGCAGTACTTC.

A single count supports this clone. The rearrangement joins TRBV19 to TRBJ2-6; the D is unclear. The CDR3 is 15 amino acids. The V end was cut by 9 bases, the J end by 0 bases, with 12 bases between. Germline lookup yields CDR1 LNHDA and CDR2 SQIVND (reference sequence). CDR3 residues: CASAMVSSGANVLTF. The CDR3 DNA reads as TGTGCCAGCGCCATGGTCAGCTCTGGGGCCAACGTCCTGACTTTC.

This clone was seen only a few times. The chain employs TRBV7-9 and TRBJ2-1, with a weak D call TRBD2 (5 bases). The germline V gene has CDR1 SEHNR and CDR2 FQNEAQ (reference sequence). V lost 1 base, J lost 8 bases, and 6 bases lay in between. The CDR3 consists of 12 residues. CDR3 protein: CASSLVGDEQFF. The CDR3 bases are TGTGCCAGCAGCTTAGTGGGAGATGAGCAGTTCTTC.

The V gene is TRBV19, the J gene TRBJ1-5; 8 bases fit TRBD1. V lost 7 bases to trimming and J lost 7 bases; unmatched junction nucleotides: 9. The CDR3 runs 14 residues. Germline V lookup: CDR1 LNHDA, CDR2 SQIVND (reference sequence). For the CDR3, the DNA is TGTGCCAGTAAGACCGGGACAGGAGGGCAGCCCCAGCATTTT. This sequence encodes CASKTGTGGQPQHF.

The chain links TRBV2 to TRBJ2-3; D not certain. Between the trimmed V and J ends, which lost 9 bases and 6 bases, there was a span of 16 bases. Germline V gives CDR1 SNHLY, CDR2 FYNNEI. The CDR3 has 13 residues. CDR3 DNA: TGTGCCAGTGCGATTCCGATGGTGGATACGCAGTATTTT. This sequence encodes CASAIPMVDTQYF.

The V call is TRBV7-2, the J call TRBJ2-1; 9 bases align to TRBD2. V was clipped by 5 bases and J by 7 bases; unmatched bases: 3. The V gene's germline CDR1 is SGHTA and CDR2 FQGNSA. The length of the CDR3 is 13 residues. This chain's CDR3 is CASSQGLANEQFF. For the CDR3, the DNA is TGTGCCAGCAGCCAGGGACTAGCAAATGAGCAGTTCTTC.

V is TRBV4-1 and J is TRBJ1-2, with 7 bases lining up with TRBD1. V lost 0 bases to trimming and J lost 5 bases; unmatched junction nucleotides: 9. The CDR3 runs to 16 residues. Germline assignment: CDR1 MGHRA and CDR2 YSYEKL. This chain's CDR3 is CASSQDGQDGRYGYTF. The CDR3 DNA sequence: TGCGCCAGCAGCCAAGATGGACAGGACGGGAGGTATGGCTACACCTTC.